This entry lists 21 T cell receptor beta chains sequenced from one sample in a study of T cells after yellow fever vaccination. TCRdb passed the 5' RACE reads through MiXCR, listing each CDR3 protein once. Among 200,000 to 250,000 distinct CDR3 sequences listed, 3% to 3.5% were seen once. The specimen was CD4+ T cells sorted from PBMCs, collected 10 days after the yellow fever booster vaccination. The receptor source for this set is a man between 18 and 35 years old who received the YFV17D yellow fever vaccine.

This clonotype was recorded many times. The rearrangement links TRBV15 to TRBJ1-1; TRBD1 matches at 8 bases. The ends lost 1 base at V and 1 base at J; junction bases unmatched: 2. Germline CDR1 reads LNHNV; CDR2 reads YYDKDF (reference sequence). CDR3 length equals 15 residues. CDR3 loop: CATSRGGTGNTEAFF. DNA of the CDR3: TGTGCCACCAGCAGAGGAGGGACAGGGAACACTGAAGCTTTCTTT. Together with reference TRBV15 and TRBJ1-1, the CDR3 gives the full variable domain: DAMVIQNPRYQVTQFGKPVTLSCSQTLNHNVMYWYQQKSSQAPKLLFHYYDKDFNNEADTPDNFQSRRPNTSFCFLDIRSPGLGDTAMYLCATSRGGTGNTEAFFGQGTRLTVV.

This clonotype was picked up many times. The chain couples TRBV3-1 to TRBJ1-6; D is unresolved. The CDR3 consists of 14 residues. Germline loops: CDR1 LGHDT, CDR2 YNNKEL (reference sequence). The V end was cut by 4 bases, the J end by 10 bases, with 14 bases between. This CDR3 reads CASSLDHVGSPLHF. In nucleotides, the CDR3 is TGTGCCAGCAGCCTCGACCACGTTGGGTCACCCCTCCACTTT.

This clonotype was seen only a few times. This chain uses TRBV4-3 with TRBJ2-3, with D possibly matching TRBD2 (5 bases). This CDR3 has 16 residues. Germline V gene lookup returns CDR1 LGHNA and CDR2 YSLEER. Trimming took off 2 bases at V and 4 bases at J, with 16 bases between the two ends. The CDR3 loop is CASSQTGRGGADTQYF. CDR3 DNA sequence: TGCGCCAGCAGCCAAACCGGGCGTGGAGGAGCAGATACGCAGTATTTT.

The chain recombines TRBV5-4 with TRBJ2-5, with D perhaps TRBD2 (5 bases). Germline assignment: CDR1 SGHNT and CDR2 YYREEE (reference sequence). V was cut by 7 bases and J by 2 bases, with 18 bases left in between. This CDR3 is built from 15 residues. CDR3 sequence (DNA): TGTGCCAGCGGATTGTCTCTGTCGGGGCAAGAGACCCAGTACTTC. Translated, it gives CASGLSLSGQETQYF. Using reference TRBV5-4 and TRBJ2-5 for the parts outside the CDR3, the full variable domain is ETGVTQSPTHLIKTRGQQVTLRCSSQSGHNTVSWYQQALGQGPQFIFQYYREEENGRGNFPPRFSGLQFPNYSSELNVNALELDDSALYLCASGLSLSGQETQYFGPGTRLLVL.

This clonotype was seen repeatedly, ten times or more. This sequence joins TRBV3-1 and TRBJ1-5; D is unclear. From germline, CDR1 is LGHDT and CDR2 YNNKEL (reference sequence). Between the trimmed V and J ends, which lost 2 bases and 2 bases, there was a span of 7 bases. The length of the CDR3 is 14 residues. DNA of the CDR3: TGTGCCAGCAGCCAAATGGCTGGCAATCAGCCCCAGCATTTT. Encoded protein: CASSQMAGNQPQHF.

This clonotype showed up many times. V is TRBV5-1 and J is TRBJ2-3; D is perhaps TRBD2 (5 bases). This CDR3 is built from 13 residues. Germline V lookup: CDR1 SGHRS, CDR2 YFSETQ. V lost 2 bases, J lost 4 bases, and 8 bases lay in between. The CDR3 region has the DNA TGCGCCAGCAGCTTTGAGGGATCAGATACGCAGTATTTT. Translated: CASSFEGSDTQYF.

The sample holds many counts of this clonotype. This chain links TRBV4-3 with TRBJ2-3, with TRBD1 matching 10 bases. Trimming removed 4 bases from V and 1 base from J; junction bases left unmatched: 2. The CDR3 is 15 amino acids. From germline, CDR1 is LGHNA and CDR2 YSLEER. DNA of the CDR3: TGCGCCAGCAGCCGCGACAGGGGGCGCACAGATACGCAGTATTTT. It specifies CASSRDRGRTDTQYF.

DNA for the CDR3: TGTGCCAGCAGCACCGCAGCGGAAGCTTTCTTT. It encodes CASSTAAEAFF. The V call is TRBV7-2, the J call TRBJ1-1; D is unclear. Germline V gives CDR1 SGHTA, CDR2 FQGNSA. The V and J ends lost 5 bases and 8 bases respectively, with 9 bases between them. The CDR3 has 11 amino acids.

This clonotype was observed a handful of times. This chain links TRBV12-3 or TRBV12-4 with TRBJ1-5; D uncertain. The CDR3 loop spans 14 amino acids. Deletions cut 1 base from V and 3 bases from J, with 7 bases between. Written as DNA, the CDR3 is TGTGCCAGCAGTTTAGAGGGATTCAATCAGCCCCAGCATTTT. Residues: CASSLEGFNQPQHF.

This clonotype has at least ten counts. The V and J genes are TRBV6-6 and TRBJ2-5; the match to TRBD1 covers 9 bases. V lost 4 bases, J lost 5 bases, and 11 bases stayed unmatched. The CDR3 spans 16 residues. CDR1 and CDR2 (germline): MNHNY, SVGAGI (reference sequence). CDR3 sequence: CASSLSDRGFGETQYF. The CDR3 DNA sequence: TGTGCCAGCAGTTTATCGGACAGGGGTTTTGGCGAGACCCAGTACTTC.

This clonotype was counted only a few times. The CDR3 protein is CASSHQGQGEETQYF. DNA of the CDR3: TGTGCCAGCAGCCACCAGGGACAGGGAGAAGAGACCCAGTACTTC. This chain links TRBV7-8 with TRBJ2-5, with TRBD1 identical over 9 bases. This CDR3 contains 15 residues. Germline values: CDR1 SGHVS, CDR2 FQNEAQ. Unmatched junction bases numbered 7, after V lost 5 bases and J lost 3 bases.

This clonotype was seen repeatedly, ten times or more. This chain links TRBV11-1 with TRBJ2-2, with 9 bases identical to TRBD1. V lost 5 bases and J lost 6; bases outside the gene matches: 7. From germline, CDR1 is SGHAT and CDR2 FQDESV (reference sequence). The CDR3 runs 15 residues. In nucleotides, the CDR3 is TGTGCCAGCAGCCCACAGGGGGCGAGGGCCGGGGAGCTGTTTTTT. Encoded protein: CASSPQGARAGELFF.

This clonotype was counted only a few times. The chain links TRBV7-9 to TRBJ1-2; no reliable D call. Trimming pared 0 bases from V and 1 base from J, leaving 9 bases between. Germline lookup yields CDR1 SEHNR and CDR2 FQNEAQ (reference sequence). The CDR3 is 15 residues long. The CDR3 sequence is CASSLAGTINYGYTF. The CDR3 DNA is TGTGCCAGCAGCTTAGCCGGAACTATTAACTATGGCTACACCTTC.

V is TRBV4-1 and J is TRBJ2-6; weak D call: TRBD1 (6 bases). Germline V gene sequence: CDR1 MGHRA, CDR2 YSYEKL. V lost 2 bases, J lost 4 bases, and 9 bases lay in between. The CDR3 has 15 residues. CDR3 DNA sequence: TGCGCCAGCAGCCAAACAGGGCCCGGGGCCAACGTCCTGACTTTC. Encoded protein: CASSQTGPGANVLTF.

The sample holds a few counts of this clonotype. This chain links TRBV18 with TRBJ2-2; 9 nucleotides align to TRBD1. Trimming at V came to 2 bases and at J to 5 bases, leaving 6 bases not matched to a gene. Germline V lookup: CDR1 KGHSH, CDR2 LQKENI. CDR3 length: 16 residues. CDR3 sequence: CASSPGQGRLTGELFF. Written as DNA, the CDR3 is TGTGCCAGCTCACCAGGACAGGGGCGGTTGACCGGGGAGCTGTTTTTT.

The chain recombines TRBV20-1 with TRBJ2-3; a weak D match, TRBD2 (6 bases). The ends were cut back, 3 bases at V and 6 bases at J, with 22 bases in the middle. CDR1 DFQATT and CDR2 SNEGSKA come from the germline V gene (reference sequence). CDR3 length: 16 residues. The CDR3: CSASDGGGEFPDTQYF. CDR3 DNA: TGCAGTGCTAGTGACGGGGGTGGTGAATTCCCGGATACGCAGTATTTT.

This clonotype has a count of ten or more. This sequence joins TRBV4-3 and TRBJ2-3; D is unclear. With 1 base removed from V and 2 bases from J, the gap between germline ends came to 13 bases. The CDR3 loop spans 16 amino acids. Per the germline V gene, CDR1 is LGHNA and CDR2 is YSLEER. CDR3 residues: CASSQAVPSATDTQYF. The CDR3 region has the DNA TGCGCCAGCAGCCAAGCGGTTCCTTCAGCCACAGATACGCAGTATTTT.

The chain joins TRBV5-1 to TRBJ1-4; D unresolved. The CDR3 has 13 amino acids. The V end lost 1 base, the J end lost 3 bases, and 4 bases lay between the germline ends. The V gene's germline CDR1 is SGHRS and CDR2 YFSETQ. DNA of the CDR3: TGCGCCAGCAGCTTGTCCTCTAATGAAAAACTGTTTTTT. Residues: CASSLSSNEKLFF.

This chain uses TRBV7-3 with TRBJ2-1; D is perhaps TRBD1 or TRBD2 (6 bases each). The CDR3 covers 17 residues. Germline CDR1 reads SGHTA; CDR2 reads FQGTGA. V was cut by 5 bases and J by 6 bases, with 23 bases left in between. This CDR3 is CASSPYPSGEAANEQFF. CDR3 sequence (DNA): TGTGCCAGCAGCCCGTACCCCTCAGGGGAGGCAGCCAATGAGCAGTTCTTC.

Only a few counts were recorded for this clonotype. V gene TRBV5-1 combines with J gene TRBJ2-5; no reliable D call. The germline gives CDR1 SGHRS, CDR2 YFSETQ. V shed 0 bases and J shed 5 bases, with 8 bases lying between them. The CDR3 is made up of 13 amino acids. CDR3 amino acids: CASSLAWDETQYF. The CDR3 DNA follows: TGCGCCAGCAGCTTGGCATGGGATGAGACCCAGTACTTC.

The chain recombines TRBV7-8 with TRBJ2-3, with TRBD1 identical over 11 bases. The V segment lost 1 base and the J segment 0 bases; nucleotides outside the gene matches: 9. This CDR3 has 19 amino acids. Germline assignment: CDR1 SGHVS and CDR2 FQNEAQ. The CDR3 sequence: CASSLVGTGGHTSTDTQYF. The CDR3 nucleotides read TGTGCCAGCAGCTTAGTTGGGACAGGGGGGCATACTAGCACAGATACGCAGTATTTT.